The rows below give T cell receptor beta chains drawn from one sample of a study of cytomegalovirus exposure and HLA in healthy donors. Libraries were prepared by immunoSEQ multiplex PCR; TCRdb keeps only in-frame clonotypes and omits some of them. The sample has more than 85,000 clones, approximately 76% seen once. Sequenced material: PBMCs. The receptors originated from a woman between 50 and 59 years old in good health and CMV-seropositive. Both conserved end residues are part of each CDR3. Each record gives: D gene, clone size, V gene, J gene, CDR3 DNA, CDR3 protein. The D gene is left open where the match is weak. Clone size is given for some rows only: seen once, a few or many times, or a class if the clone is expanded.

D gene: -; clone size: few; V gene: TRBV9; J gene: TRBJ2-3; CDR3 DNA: TGTGCCAGCAGCGTAGCGCGGGCGCGCACAGATACGCAGTATTTT; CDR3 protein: CASSVARARTDTQYF
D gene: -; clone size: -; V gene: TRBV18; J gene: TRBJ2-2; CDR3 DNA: TGTGCCAGCTCACCGATGTTCGGGGTTTCCACCACCGGGGAGCTGTTTTTT; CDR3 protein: CASSPMFGVSTTGELFF
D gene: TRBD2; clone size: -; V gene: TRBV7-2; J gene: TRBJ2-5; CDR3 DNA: TGTGCCAGCAGCCCCGGACTAGGGGAGACCCAGTACTTC; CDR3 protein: CASSPGLGETQYF
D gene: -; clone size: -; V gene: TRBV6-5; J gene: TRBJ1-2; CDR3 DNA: TGTGCCAGCAGTCTTACAGGGCGCCGAGATGGCTACACCTTC; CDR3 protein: CASSLTGRRDGYTF
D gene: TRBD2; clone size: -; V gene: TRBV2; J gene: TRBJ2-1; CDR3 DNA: TGTGCCAGCCTCGGGACTAGCGCCTACAATGAGCAGTTCTTC; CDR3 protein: CASLGTSAYNEQFF
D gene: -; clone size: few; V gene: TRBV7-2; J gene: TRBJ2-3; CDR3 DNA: TGTGCCAGCAGCTTAGCGCGCCCCAGGGGTTCCGGAGATACGCAGTATTTT; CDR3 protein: CASSLARPRGSGDTQYF
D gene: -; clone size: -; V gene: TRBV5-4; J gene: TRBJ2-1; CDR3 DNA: TGTGCCAGCAGCTTCCCCGGGTCCGAGGAGCAGTTCTTC; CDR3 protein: CASSFPGSEEQFF
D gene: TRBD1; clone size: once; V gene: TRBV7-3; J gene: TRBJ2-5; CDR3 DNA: TGTGCCAGCAGCCTACAACCAATCGGGACAGGCGGCGGGGAGACCCAGTACTTC; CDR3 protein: CASSLQPIGTGGGETQYF
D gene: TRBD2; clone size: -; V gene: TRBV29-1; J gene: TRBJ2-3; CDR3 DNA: TGCAGCGTTGGAGCGGGGGCGCCCACAGATACGCAGTATTTT; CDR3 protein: CSVGAGAPTDTQYF
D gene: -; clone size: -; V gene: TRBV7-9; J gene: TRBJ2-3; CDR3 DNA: TGTGCCAGCAGCTTACTAGCGTCGGGCACAGATACGCAGTATTTT; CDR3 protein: CASSLLASGTDTQYF
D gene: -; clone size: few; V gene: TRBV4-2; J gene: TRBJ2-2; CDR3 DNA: TGTGCCAGCAGCCAGGAGAGGGTGGGAGGGGAGCTGTTTTTT; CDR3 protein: CASSQERVGGELFF
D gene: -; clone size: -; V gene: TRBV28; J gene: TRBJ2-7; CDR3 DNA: TGTGCCAGCAGTTTATTAGGGGTCGAGCAGTACTTC; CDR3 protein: CASSLLGVEQYF
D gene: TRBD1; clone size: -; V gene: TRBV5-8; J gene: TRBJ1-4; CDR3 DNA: TGTGCCAGCAGCTTGGGAGAAGGGGGCTATGGCGATGAAAAACTGTTTTTT; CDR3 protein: CASSLGEGGYGDEKLFF
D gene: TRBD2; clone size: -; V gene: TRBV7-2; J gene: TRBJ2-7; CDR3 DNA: TGTGCCAGCAGCCCACCATTAGCGGGAGGGCCATGGAGGTACGAGCAGTACTTC; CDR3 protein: CASSPPLAGGPWRYEQYF
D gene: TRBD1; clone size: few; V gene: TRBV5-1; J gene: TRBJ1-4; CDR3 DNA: TGCGCCAGCAGCTTGAGGGGACAGTCTGGTGAAAAACTGTTTTTT; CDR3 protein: CASSLRGQSGEKLFF
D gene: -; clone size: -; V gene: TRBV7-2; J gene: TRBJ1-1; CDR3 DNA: TGTGCCAGCAGTAGGGGGTACGGCACTGAAGCTTTCTTT; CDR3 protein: CASSRGYGTEAFF
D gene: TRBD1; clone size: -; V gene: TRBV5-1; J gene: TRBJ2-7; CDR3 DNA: TGCGCCAGCAGCTTTCGGACAGGGGGTACCTACGAGCAGTACTTC; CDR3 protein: CASSFRTGGTYEQYF
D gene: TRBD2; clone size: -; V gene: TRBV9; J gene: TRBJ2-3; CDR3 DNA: TGTGCCAGCAGCGTACGGACTAGCGGGGGGGCAGATACGCAGTATTTT; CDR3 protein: CASSVRTSGGADTQYF
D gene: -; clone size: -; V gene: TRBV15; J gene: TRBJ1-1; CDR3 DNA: TGTGCCACCAGCAGAGATTGGGCCGATAGGAACACTGAAGCTTTCTTT; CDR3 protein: CATSRDWADRNTEAFF
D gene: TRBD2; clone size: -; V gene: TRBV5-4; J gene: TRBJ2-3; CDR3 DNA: TGTGCCAGCAGCGGGAGGGCCCAGGGTCAAGGAGATACGCAGTATTTT; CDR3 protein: CASSGRAQGQGDTQYF
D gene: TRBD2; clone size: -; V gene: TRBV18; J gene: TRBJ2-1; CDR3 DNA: TGTGCCAGCTCACCGGCTAGCGGGAGTAATGAGCAGTTCTTC; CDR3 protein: CASSPASGSNEQFF
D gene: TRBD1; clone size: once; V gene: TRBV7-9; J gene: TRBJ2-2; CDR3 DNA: TGTGCCAGCAGCCCCCCCCCGACAGGGTTGGCGCTGTTTTTT; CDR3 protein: CASSPPPTGLALFF
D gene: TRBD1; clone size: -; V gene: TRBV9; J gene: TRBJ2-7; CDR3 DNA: TGTGCCAGCAGCGTAGCTGGGACAGGGTACGAGCAGTACTTC; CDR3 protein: CASSVAGTGYEQYF
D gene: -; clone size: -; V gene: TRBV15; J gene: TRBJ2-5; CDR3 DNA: TGTGCCACCAGGGGGGGGGCTAGCGAGACCCAGTACTTC; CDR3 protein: CATRGGASETQYF
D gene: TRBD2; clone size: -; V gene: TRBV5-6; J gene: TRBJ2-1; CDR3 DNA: TGTGCCAGCAGCTTTTGGCTAGCGGGATCCAATGAGCAGTTCTTC; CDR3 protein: CASSFWLAGSNEQFF
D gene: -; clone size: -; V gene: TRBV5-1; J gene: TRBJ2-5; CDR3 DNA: TGCGCCAGCAGCTTGGTCGGGGGTTCCGAGACCCAGTACTTC; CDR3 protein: CASSLVGGSETQYF
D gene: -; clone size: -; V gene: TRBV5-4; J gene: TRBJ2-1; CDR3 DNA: TGTGCCAGCCCCTCCGACAGTGGGGCTGTCAATGAGCAGTTCTTC; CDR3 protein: CASPSDSGAVNEQFF
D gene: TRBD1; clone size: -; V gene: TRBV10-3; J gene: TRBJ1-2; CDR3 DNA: TGTGCCATCAGTCAAGACGGGACAGGGGATGGCTACACCTTC; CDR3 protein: CAISQDGTGDGYTF